This T cell receptor (beta chain) was identified in a study of T-cell reconstitution after alpha-beta-depleted transplantation in children. Study-wide results and limits: After one year, T-cell counts and TCRbeta diversity mostly came from new T cells. Reportedly, only several hundred clones from non-depleted graft cells drove alpha-beta T-cell counts at about two months. High day-60 TCRbeta diversity in some patients came from surviving recipient T cells and thymic progenitors.

As for this clonotype: As yet, its antigen is unknown.

The library targeted TCRbeta and was prepared with unique molecular identifiers. MiXCR, run by TCRdb on the PCR reads, gives a single entry per CDR3 protein. The top ten hold roughly 28% of the sample, which has about 1,000,000 distinct CDR3 sequences, about 29% seen once. The V gene lost 1 base and the J gene lost 4 bases, with 14 bases spanning the gap. The V gene's germline CDR1 is SGHDN and CDR2 FVKESK. This CDR3 is 15 amino acids long. This TCR came from a boy in the first two years of life who had a stem cell transplant for SCID, so the T cells may come from the graft donor. The sample in question was PBMCs, mostly from graft donor cells, obtained 360 days after TCRalphabeta/CD19-depleted stem cell transplant. This chain uses TRBV14 with TRBJ2-7, with D possibly called TRBD1 or TRBD2 (6 bases each). In DNA, the CDR3 is TGTGCCAGCAGCCAAGCGGGGGCACTCGGATACGAGCAGTACTTC. Its protein is CASSQAGALGYEQYF.